This T cell receptor (beta chain) was profiled in a study of blood T cells in healthy people across ages. The sample holds many counts of this clonotype. A second PCR, run for 7 to 11 cycles, used a sample-barcoded 5' primer plus a J-beta primer mix. Every molecule of cDNA carried a tag from a template-switch adaptor with 12 random nucleotides. TCRdb passed the 5' RACE reads through MiXCR, listing each CDR3 protein once. Altogether 750,000 or so distinct CDR3 sequences are present, around 25% being singletons, with the ten largest covering more than 7.5%. CDR1 and CDR2 from the germline V gene are PRHDT and FYEKMQ (reference sequence). The CDR3 loop spans 15 amino acids. V dropped 5 bases and J dropped 5; count of bases not matched to a gene: 9. These data were also filed under a second study, of T cells of mothers and their children. That work adds: The donors comprised six children and their three healthy Caucasian mothers. Related pairs of mothers and children showed slightly higher, non-significant overlap versus unrelated pairs.

Specimen: blood. The chain combines TRBV13 with TRBJ2-5; the match to TRBD2 covers 9 bases. This receptor was taken from a boy between 10 and 17 years old in good health. In nucleotides, the CDR3 is TGTGCCAGCAGCCTATTAGCGGGAGCTCAGGAGACCCAGTACTTC. This translates into CASSLLAGAQETQYF.